This is a list of T cell receptor beta chains from one sample in a study of Ad26.COV2.S vaccination and SARS-CoV-2 variants. Generated by immunoSEQ multiplex PCR, the TCRdb table keeps only in-frame clones and is missing some. The sample includes fewer than 800,000 clones, more than 80% seen only once; the top ten take around 1.5%. The source was peripheral blood, collected in a trial of Ad26.COV2.S vaccine versus placebo. These receptor sequences come from a person between 18 and 60 years old who received the Ad26.COV2.S COVID-19 vaccine or a placebo. Each CDR3 is given with its conserved first and last residue. The D gene is left open where the match is weak. A row's size may be missing; if present it is once, few, many or a size class.

j_gene	v_gene	d_gene	abundance	CDR3nt	CDR3aa
TRBJ2-2	TRBV7-9	.	.	TGTGCCAGCATAGGAGGGGGTCGGACCGGGGAGCTGTTTTTT	CASIGGGRTGELFF
TRBJ2-1	TRBV12-5	.	.	TGTGCTAGTGGTCCATCAGACTTTCCGTACAATGAGCAGTTCTTC	CASGPSDFPYNEQFF
TRBJ2-7	TRBV18	.	few	TGTGCCAGCTCCCCCTCACGGACAGCCGAGCAGTACTTC	CASSPSRTAEQYF
TRBJ2-7	TRBV5-6	.	.	TGTGCCAGCAGCCCCAGGGCCTCCTACGAGCAGTACTTC	CASSPRASYEQYF
TRBJ1-5	TRBV6-5	.	.	TGTGCCAGCAGTTTTACAGCCTTAAATCAGCCCCAGCATTTT	CASSFTALNQPQHF
TRBJ2-3	TRBV4-3	TRBD1	.	TGCGCCAGCAGTCCGGGACAGGGGGTGGTCAATACGCAGTATTTT	CASSPGQGVVNTQYF
TRBJ2-7	TRBV15	TRBD2	.	TGTGCCACCAGCAGTCTCCGGGAGGCGGAGCAGTACTTC	CATSSLREAEQYF
TRBJ2-5	TRBV9	.	.	TGTGCCAGCAGCCCTGCAAGGACCAAGTACCAAGAGACCCAGTACTTC	CASSPARTKYQETQYF
TRBJ2-7	TRBV7-2	.	.	TGTGCCAGCAGCTTAGGGGCACAGGGTTACGAGCAGTACTTC	CASSLGAQGYEQYF
TRBJ1-5	TRBV15	.	.	TGTGCCACCAGCAGAGCGGGAGGTCAGCCCCAGCATTTT	CATSRAGGQPQHF
TRBJ2-1	TRBV5-6	.	.	TGTGCCAGCAGCTTGGACCACGGGATCGGACCAGAGTGGGATGAGCAGTTCTTC	CASSLDHGIGPEWDEQFF
TRBJ1-4	TRBV7-2	.	.	TGTGCCAGCAGCTTTGCCGGGGGCGAAGAAAAACTGTTTTTT	CASSFAGGEEKLFF
TRBJ2-1	TRBV19	TRBD2	.	TGTGCCAGTAGTATTCCGGGACTACCGAATGAGCAGTTCTTC	CASSIPGLPNEQFF
TRBJ1-1	TRBV2	.	.	TGTGCCCAAACCGGCACAGCGATTAAGGGAGCTTTCTTT	CAQTGTAIKGAFF
TRBJ1-2	TRBV30	.	.	TGTGCCTGGAGTGTATTCGGGGGGCTGAGTGGCTACACCTTC	CAWSVFGGLSGYTF
TRBJ2-7	TRBV5-6	.	.	TGTGCCAGCAGCTTCGACCAGTTCTACGAGCAGTACTTC	CASSFDQFYEQYF
TRBJ1-1	TRBV7-9	.	.	TGTGCCAGCAGCCTAGGGGGATCTGAAGCTTTCTTT	CASSLGGSEAFF
TRBJ2-7	TRBV7-9	TRBD1	.	TGTGCCAGCAGCCGGAGTGGACAGGGCCTATACGAGCAGTACTTC	CASSRSGQGLYEQYF
TRBJ2-2	TRBV4-1	.	.	TGCGCCAGCAGCCAAAGCAGGGGGAACACCGGGGAGCTGTTTTTT	CASSQSRGNTGELFF
TRBJ2-2	TRBV19	TRBD1	.	TGTGCCAGTAGTTCTGGGACAGGGGGCGATTTTGCGAACACCGGGGAGCTGTTTTTT	CASSSGTGGDFANTGELFF